The 20 T cell receptor beta chains listed next were all sequenced from one sample in a study of blood T cell repertoires in COVID-19. The repertoire was sequenced with immunoSEQ multiplex PCR; TCRdb's copy has only in-frame clones and lacks some. This table has about 220,000 clones, over 75% appearing once. The sequenced sample consisted of PBMCs or T cells enriched from blood (not recorded which). The source is a woman in her sixties who had recovered from COVID-19.

There are a few counts of this clone. The chain links TRBV10-2 to TRBJ2-2; TRBD2 might be the D (5 bases). Trimming removed 6 bases at V and 5 bases at J, with 19 bases between. CDR3 length: 16 amino acids. CDR1 is WSHSY, CDR2 SAAADI, per germline. CDR3 nucleotide sequence: TGCGCCAGCAGGGATCCGCGGCTAGCTCAGACCGGGGAGCTGTTTTTT. Encoded protein: CASRDPRLAQTGELFF.

The rearrangement links TRBV21-1 to TRBJ1-5; TRBD1 was called by the table and not checked on the DNA. TRBV21-1 is a pseudogene locus. The CDR3 totals 16 residues. The CDR3 DNA sequence: TGTGCCAGCAGGGGCAGGTGGTACCGTAGCAATCAGCCCCAGCATTTT. Translating it yields CASRGRWYRSNQPQHF.

This rearrangement joins TRBV5-1 to TRBJ1-2, with no clear D. The CDR3 is 15 residues long. Trimming took off 3 bases at V and 0 bases at J, with 12 bases between the two ends. Per germline, CDR1 SGHRS and CDR2 YFSETQ. As DNA, the CDR3 is TGCGCCAGCAGCTCCGGGATACTGGCTAACTATGGCTACACCTTC. Protein sequence: CASSSGILANYGYTF.

The chain recombines TRBV19 with TRBJ2-5; 9 bases match TRBD1. The CDR3 totals 15 residues. The V segment lost 10 bases and the J segment 4 bases; nucleotides outside the gene matches: 13. Germline lookup yields CDR1 LNHDA and CDR2 SQIVND (reference sequence). The CDR3 spells CAIARTGAPGETQYF. The DNA of the CDR3 is TGTGCCATAGCCAGGACAGGGGCCCCCGGAGAGACCCAGTACTTC.

The gene calls are TRBV15 and TRBJ2-3; 10 bases fit TRBD2. This CDR3 spans 16 amino acids. V gave up 3 bases and J gave up 1 base; unmatched junction bases: 4. The V gene's germline CDR1 is LNHNV and CDR2 YYDKDF (reference sequence). This chain's CDR3 is CATSRTSGSGTDTQYF. The CDR3 bases are TGTGCCACCAGCAGGACTAGCGGGTCTGGCACAGATACGCAGTATTTT.

This clone was detected ten times or more. V gene TRBV11-1 combines with J gene TRBJ2-7; 7 nucleotides match TRBD1. CDR1 and CDR2 (germline): SGHAT, FQDESV (reference sequence). J lost 4 bases, V lost 1 base, and 7 bases had no gene match. This CDR3 is built from 15 residues. This CDR3 is CASSLEQGSTYEQYF. The CDR3 DNA reads TGTGCCAGCAGCTTAGAACAGGGGAGTACGTACGAGCAGTACTTC.

V usage is TRBV7-9 and J usage is TRBJ1-3; unclear D gene. The germline CDR1 and CDR2 sequences are SEHNR and FQNEAQ (reference sequence). V was cut by 0 bases and J by 4 bases, with 4 bases left in between. This CDR3 spans 13 amino acids. CDR3 bases: TGTGCCAGCAGCTTAGCCCAGGGAAACACCATATATTTT. Protein: CASSLAQGNTIYF.

V and J are TRBV7-6 and TRBJ1-4, with a weak D call TRBD1 (6 bases). The V end was cut by 0 bases, the J end by 2 bases, with 16 bases between. This CDR3 is 18 amino acids long. Germline assignment: CDR1 SGHVS and CDR2 FNYEAQ. Written as DNA, the CDR3 is TGTGCCAGCAGCTTAGCTCACAGGGAGAGTTCCACTAATGAAAAACTGTTTTTT. Its translation: CASSLAHRESSTNEKLFF.

The chain uses TRBV18 and TRBJ1-5; TRBD1 matches 9 bases. The germline CDR1 and CDR2 sequences are KGHSH and LQKENI. V shed 3 bases, J shed 5 bases, and the junction held 14 bases outside the gene matches. CDR3 length equals 18 residues. Here the CDR3 reads CASSPYTTGTGNYQPQHF. In DNA form, the CDR3 reads TGTGCCAGCTCACCCTATACGACCGGGACAGGGAATTATCAGCCCCAGCATTTT.

V usage is TRBV3-1 (or the pseudogene TRBV3-2) and J usage is TRBJ1-5; no clear D. CDR1 is LGHDT and CDR2 is YNNKEL in the germline V gene (reference sequence). V was shortened by 1 base and J by 0 bases, with 7 bases between the two germline ends. The CDR3 totals 15 residues. This chain's CDR3 is CASSQVRYSNQPQHF. CDR3 DNA sequence: TGTGCCAGCAGCCAAGTCAGGTATAGCAATCAGCCCCAGCATTTT.

This clone occurred once. V is TRBV18 and J is TRBJ1-5; D not certain. The CDR3 is 14 residues long. Germline CDR1 KGHSH, CDR2 LQKENI. The V end lost 2 bases, the J end lost 5 bases, and 10 bases lay between the germline ends. CDR3 sequence: CASSPRQTHQPQHF. The CDR3 region has the DNA TGTGCCAGCTCACCAAGACAAACGCATCAGCCCCAGCATTTT. Full variable domain (missing parts from reference TRBV18 and TRBJ1-5): NAGVMQNPRHLVRRRGQEARLRCSPMKGHSHVYWYRQLPEEGLKFMVYLQKENIIDESGMPKERFSAEFPKEGPSILRIQQVVRGDSAAYFCASSPRQTHQPQHFGDGTRLSIL.

This clone was counted between two and nine times. V is TRBV5-1 and J is TRBJ1-2, with 7 bases identical to TRBD1. Germline assignment: CDR1 SGHRS and CDR2 YFSETQ. V lost 4 bases, J lost 4 bases, and 10 bases stayed unmatched. This CDR3 is 15 amino acids long. In nucleotides, the CDR3 is TGCGCCAGCAGCCTCTCCGCCGGGACAGCCTATGGCTACACCTTC. It translates to CASSLSAGTAYGYTF.

J is TRBJ2-7 and V is TRBV5-1; TRBD2 matches 8 bases. With 4 bases clipped from V and 0 bases from J, the junction kept 6 bases outside the gene matches. This CDR3 contains 15 residues. Germline-derived CDR1 and CDR2 are SGHRS and YFSETQ. CDR3 DNA: TGCGCCAGCAGCGTTAGCGGGACTTACTCCTACGAGCAGTACTTC. Translation: CASSVSGTYSYEQYF.

The chain joins TRBV5-1 to TRBJ2-5; 7 bases fit TRBD1. CDR1 and CDR2 from the germline V gene are SGHRS and YFSETQ. The trim removed 0 bases at V and 2 bases at J, leaving 7 bases unmatched. The CDR3 is 16 residues long. The CDR3 region is CASSLEGAGVQETQYF. The CDR3 DNA reads TGCGCCAGCAGCTTGGAGGGGGCAGGGGTACAAGAGACCCAGTACTTC.

This chain links TRBV4-2 with TRBJ2-5; tentative D call: TRBD2 (6 bases). This CDR3 is 15 amino acids long. The V gene's germline CDR1 is LGHNA and CDR2 YNFKEQ. V lost 3 bases, J lost 5 bases, and 16 bases lay in between. The CDR3 DNA is TGTGCCAGCAGCCACGGCGTGGGGGGACGGGAGACCCAGTACTTC. It codes for CASSHGVGGRETQYF.

The rearrangement links TRBV7-2 to TRBJ1-2; possibly TRBD1 for D (5 bases). V was clipped by 2 bases and J by 2 bases, with 9 bases between them. The CDR3 extends over 14 amino acids. Germline assignment: CDR1 SGHTA and CDR2 FQGNSA. The CDR3 is CASSLSGGNYGYTF. The CDR3 DNA follows: TGTGCCAGCAGCTTATCGGGGGGGAACTATGGCTACACCTTC.

This clone was seen ten or more times. This chain uses TRBV7-9 with TRBJ2-7; TRBD2 might be the D (5 bases). Germline V lookup: CDR1 SEHNR, CDR2 FQNEAQ (reference sequence). V dropped 3 bases and J dropped 0 bases, with 21 bases sitting between them. This CDR3 is built from 18 residues. The CDR3 bases are TGTGCCAGCAGCTTTCTAACCCGGGGTCGGGCTTCCTCCTACGAGCAGTACTTC. The encoded protein is CASSFLTRGRASSYEQYF. The variable domain in full, with the rest retrieved from reference TRBV7-9 and TRBJ2-7, is DTGVSQNPRHKITKRGQNVTFRCDPISEHNRLYWYRQTLGQGPEFLTYFQNEAQLEKSRLLSDRFSAERPKGSFSTLEIQRTEQGDSAMYLCASSFLTRGRASSYEQYFGPGTRLTVT.

CDR3 in DNA: TGTGCCAGCAGCTTAGAGGGGCTCCCCCCCTACGAGCAGTACTTC. As protein: CASSLEGLPPYEQYF. The rearrangement joins TRBV7-9 to TRBJ2-7; a weak D match, TRBD1 (5 bases). There are 15 residues in the CDR3. Trimming pared 1 base from V and 2 bases from J, leaving 12 bases between. In germline, CDR1 is SEHNR, CDR2 FQNEAQ (reference sequence).

The V call is TRBV4-1, the J call TRBJ1-2; 7 bases line up with TRBD1. V lost 2 bases to trimming and J lost 3 bases; unmatched junction nucleotides: 6. CDR3 size: 15 residues. CDR1 is MGHRA and CDR2 is YSYEKL in the germline V gene. DNA for the CDR3: TGCGCCAGCAGCCAAACAGGGGACATAGACTATGGCTACACCTTC. Its protein is CASSQTGDIDYGYTF.

The V and J genes are TRBV29-1 and TRBJ1-1; the match to TRBD1 covers 7 bases. Germline CDR1 SQVTM, CDR2 ANQGSEA. The CDR3 contains 14 residues. V lost 7 bases to trimming and J lost 4 bases; unmatched junction nucleotides: 12. The CDR3: CSAEGQTLATEAFF. CDR3 bases: TGCAGCGCGGAGGGACAGACTTTGGCCACTGAAGCTTTCTTT.